The present T cell receptor (beta chain) was sequenced within a study of STAT5B mutations in CD4+ large granular lymphocyte leukemia. The V and J ends lost 8 bases and 2 bases respectively, with 18 bases between them. The CDR3 runs 15 residues. The germline gives CDR1 MNHEY, CDR2 SMNVEV (reference sequence). Clones were read by immunoSEQ multiplex PCR, and TCRdb kept only the in-frame ones, dropping some. The sample consists of about 21,000 clones, just over 70% of them appearing once. Sequences were obtained from CD4+ T cells from blood buffy coats. V and J are TRBV27 and TRBJ1-2; D may be TRBD1 (6 bases). The clonotype comes from a human donor in good health. This CDR3 is CASGKMGGPNYGYTF. CDR3 nucleotide sequence: TGTGCCAGCGGCAAGATGGGGGGGCCCAACTATGGCTACACCTTC.